This T cell receptor (beta chain) comes out of a study of blood T cell repertoires in COVID-19. Background on the study: Samples representing acute and convalescent COVID-19 were sourced from the United States, Italy and Spain. Sample material is recorded as cDNA or gDNA derived from T cells, B-cell-depleted T cells, or PBMCs.

The authors' processing: The authors estimated nucleated cell counts from reference gene primer amplification. Sequencing used immunoSEQ multiplex PCR; TCRdb keeps in-frame clones, though not all of them. V, J and clone size reflect that table, while D and trimming were determined from the DNA. In the table there are 150,000 to 200,000 clones, 88% of which are singletons. The germline V gene has CDR1 SGHRS and CDR2 YFSETQ. Unmatched junction bases numbered 11, after V lost 0 bases and J lost 6 bases. The CDR3 covers 17 residues. This clonotype was obtained from a man aged 40-55 years with active or convalescent COVID-19. Source material: peripheral blood. The rearrangement uses TRBV5-1 and TRBJ2-7; 11 bases are a match to TRBD2. The CDR3 DNA sequence: TGCGCCAGCAGCTTGGGGGTAACTAGCGGGAGTACCGGCGAGCAGTACTTC. Encoded protein: CASSLGVTSGSTGEQYF. Full variable domain (rest looked up from reference TRBV5-1 and TRBJ2-7): KAGVTQTPRYLIKTRGQQVTLSCSPISGHRSVSWYQQTPGQGLQFLFEYFSETQRNKGNFPGRFSGRQFSNSRSEMNVSTLELGDSALYLCASSLGVTSGSTGEQYFGPGTRLTVT.